The 29 T cell receptor beta chains reported below all come from one sample, sequenced in a study of radiotherapy plus CTLA-4 blockade in lung cancer (dated by TCRdb to between 2017 and 2018). Preparation of the library involved the immunoSEQ multiplex PCR assay. TCRdb retrieved this table from immuneACCESS and kept in-frame rearrangements only. Not all clones are present; in checked studies, unresolved V genes account for under half, and no reason is known for the remainder. In all, the sample holds 55,000 to 65,000 clones, and 65% to 85% of those were seen once. Of the sample, around 3% is held by the ten largest clones. Specimen: peripheral blood, collected from a patient treated with radiotherapy plus ipilimumab. These receptors all come from a human donor with non-small cell lung cancer who had a complete response to radiotherapy plus ipilimumab.

The V gene is TRBV9, the J gene TRBJ2-1; D uncertain. The CDR3 contains 15 residues. Germline CDR1 and CDR2: SGDLS and YYNGEE. V gave up 3 bases and J gave up 0 bases, with 10 bases separating them. This chain's CDR3 is CASSGSESSYNEQFF. CDR3 nucleotide sequence: TGTGCCAGCAGCGGAAGCGAGAGCTCCTACAATGAGCAGTTCTTC. Full variable domain (outside the CDR3, taken from reference TRBV9 and TRBJ2-1): DSGVTQTPKHLITATGQRVTLRCSPRSGDLSVYWYQQSLDQGLQFLIQYYNGEERAKGNILERFSAQQFPDLHSELNLSSLELGDSALYFCASSGSESSYNEQFFGPGTRLTVL.

This chain links TRBV29-1 with TRBJ2-7; 9 bases align to TRBD1. The CDR3 covers 15 residues. V dropped 6 bases and J dropped 3; count of bases not matched to a gene: 12. The germline V gene encodes CDR1 SQVTM and CDR2 ANQGSEA. The CDR3 loop is CSVQAPLDRGYEQYF. Written as DNA, the CDR3 is TGCAGCGTGCAAGCTCCCCTGGACAGGGGCTACGAGCAGTACTTC.

This clone was detected only a few times. The V call is TRBV6-5, the J call TRBJ1-1; D remains ambiguous. Between the trimmed V and J ends, which lost 2 bases and 1 base, there was a span of 8 bases. The germline gives CDR1 MNHEY, CDR2 SVGAGI. The CDR3 spans 14 residues. The CDR3 coding sequence is TGTGCCAGCAGTTACAACAGCCCGAACACTGAAGCTTTCTTT. Protein product: CASSYNSPNTEAFF.

The rearrangement links TRBV5-5 to TRBJ2-7; 9 bases line up with TRBD1. V lost 5 bases and J lost 4; bases outside the gene matches: 4. The germline V gene encodes CDR1 SGHKS and CDR2 YYEKEE (reference sequence). The CDR3 loop spans 13 amino acids. In DNA, the CDR3 is TGTGCCAGCAGTCAACAGGGGGCTTACGAGCAGTACTTC. This gives the protein CASSQQGAYEQYF.

The chain uses TRBV27 and TRBJ2-7; 8 bases agree with TRBD1. Per the germline V gene, CDR1 is MNHEY and CDR2 is SMNVEV (reference sequence). The J segment lost 7 bases and the V segment lost 5 bases, leaving 10 bases of the junction unmatched. The CDR3 is made up of 14 amino acids. The CDR3 protein is CASSSRDRPTEQYF. The CDR3 DNA is TGTGCCAGCAGTAGCCGGGACAGGCCTACGGAGCAGTACTTC.

The CDR3 protein is CASASYGSSGANVLTF. In DNA, the CDR3 is TGTGCCAGCGCCTCTTACGGTAGCTCTGGGGCCAACGTCCTGACTTTC. V usage is TRBV28 and J usage is TRBJ2-6; D gene unclear. With 8 bases removed from V and 0 bases from J, the gap between germline ends came to 14 bases. The CDR3 spans 16 residues. Germline assignment: CDR1 MDHEN and CDR2 SYDVKM. The full variable domain, completed using reference TRBV28 and TRBJ2-6, is DVKVTQSSRYLVKRTGEKVFLECVQDMDHENMFWYRQDPGLGLRLIYFSYDVKMKEKGDIPEGYSVSREKKERFSLILESASTNQTSMYLCASASYGSSGANVLTFGAGSRLTVL.

The chain couples TRBV4-1 to TRBJ2-2; D unclear. CDR1 is MGHRA and CDR2 is YSYEKL in the germline V gene. V lost 1 base and J lost 3, with 6 bases in between. This CDR3 contains 14 residues. CDR3 DNA: TGCGCCAGCAGCCAAGGGCCCTACACCGGGGAGCTGTTTTTT. Translating gives CASSQGPYTGELFF.

The chain uses TRBV19 and TRBJ1-5; 7 bases agree with TRBD1. Germline lookup yields CDR1 LNHDA and CDR2 SQIVND (reference sequence). The CDR3 is 15 residues long. J was trimmed by 0 bases and V by 9 bases; bases with no gene match: 8. In DNA, the CDR3 is TGTGCCAGCCATACAGGGGTCTATAGCAATCAGCCCCAGCATTTT. Translation: CASHTGVYSNQPQHF.

The chain couples TRBV6-6 to TRBJ1-1; maybe TRBD1 (5 bases). The germline V and J ends were trimmed by 5 bases and 5 bases, with 12 bases remaining between them. This CDR3 region has 13 residues. Germline V gene sequence: CDR1 MNHNY, CDR2 SVGAGI (reference sequence). The CDR3 sequence: CASSPWGGTEAFF. CDR3 in DNA: TGTGCCAGCAGTCCTTGGGGGGGTACTGAAGCTTTCTTT.

Of note for this clone: Germline is not matched at one junction end, which may reflect a read error. The V gene is TRBV5-4, the J gene TRBJ1-1, with D possibly TRBD1 on 5 matching bases. CDR3 length: 13 residues. The germline gives CDR1 SGHNT, CDR2 YYREEE (reference sequence). As DNA, the CDR3 is TGCGCCAGCAGCCGACAGATGGGTACTGAAGCTTTCTTT. Its translation: CASSRQMGTEAFF.

The chain recombines TRBV27 with TRBJ2-7, with 7 nucleotides matching TRBD1. CDR1 MNHEY and CDR2 SMNVEV come from the germline V gene (reference sequence). The CDR3 runs 15 residues. V gave up 3 bases and J gave up 2 bases; unmatched junction bases: 7. The CDR3 DNA reads as TGTGCCAGCAGTTTTGACAGGGAATCTCCCTACGAGCAGTACTTC. It specifies CASSFDRESPYEQYF.

The rearrangement joins TRBV2 to TRBJ2-5; possibly TRBD1 for D (6 bases). The CDR3 contains 14 residues. V was cut by 4 bases and J by 7 bases, with 16 bases left in between. Germline CDR1 is SNHLY and CDR2 is FYNNEI. CDR3 bases: TGTGCCAGCAGTGGTAGGGGGAGCTTAGGGACCCAGTACTTC. This encodes CASSGRGSLGTQYF. Filled out from reference TRBV2 and TRBJ2-5, the complete variable domain reads EPEVTQTPSHQVTQMGQEVILRCVPISNHLYFYWYRQILGQKVEFLVSFYNNEISEKSEIFDDQFSVERPDGSNFTLKIRSTKLEDSAMYFCASSGRGSLGTQYFGPGTRLLVL.

The chain employs TRBV11-2 and TRBJ2-7; D perhaps matches TRBD2 (6 bases). The germline V gene has CDR1 SGHAT and CDR2 FQNNGV. The CDR3 covers 13 residues. CDR3: CAIRGSSSYEQYF. CDR3 nucleotides: TGTGCTATACGGGGGTCCAGCTCCTACGAGCAGTACTTC.

This chain uses TRBV4-3 with TRBJ2-7, with D possibly TRBD2 on 6 matching bases. The CDR3 has 17 residues. With 0 bases removed from V and 0 bases from J, the gap between germline ends came to 15 bases. In germline, CDR1 is LGHNA, CDR2 YSLEER. The CDR3 nucleotides are TGCGCCAGCAGCCAAGACAGGGACTCAGAGGTCTCCTACGAGCAGTACTTC. Protein: CASSQDRDSEVSYEQYF.

A word on this clone: One end of the junction varies from germline; a read error may be responsible. Other DNA sequences in the same sample also yield this CDR3. This sequence joins TRBV5-1 and TRBJ1-4; D gene unclear. Germline V gives CDR1 SGHRS, CDR2 YFSETQ. The CDR3 is 15 residues long. In DNA, the CDR3 is TGCGCCAGCAGACCCCCGGGTGCAACTAATGAAAAGCTGTTTTTT. Its translation is CASRPPGATNEKLFF.

The chain employs TRBV28 and TRBJ2-7; D might be TRBD2 (5 bases). Trimming pared 7 bases from V and 7 bases from J, leaving 14 bases between. The germline V gene encodes CDR1 MDHEN and CDR2 SYDVKM. CDR3 length: 12 residues. The CDR3 reads CASTSRRREQYF. The CDR3 DNA reads as TGTGCCAGCACCTCCCGGAGGAGGGAGCAGTACTTC.

The chain couples TRBV19 to TRBJ2-1, with 10 positions matching TRBD2. This CDR3 comprises 17 residues. Germline values: CDR1 LNHDA, CDR2 SQIVND (reference sequence). V shed 3 bases and J 5 bases; nucleotides not matched to a gene: 10. CDR3 sequence: CASSIVNLAGVNNEQFF. The CDR3 DNA reads TGTGCCAGTAGTATCGTGAACCTAGCGGGAGTAAACAATGAGCAGTTCTTC.

The rearrangement links TRBV6-5 to TRBJ2-7; 12 bases line up with TRBD2. Trimming took 6 bases from V and 0 from J; bases not matched to a gene: 3. The germline gives CDR1 MNHEY, CDR2 SVGAGI. The CDR3 sequence is 15 residues long. The CDR3, as DNA: TGTGCCAGCAGAACTAGCGGGGGGATCTCCTACGAGCAGTACTTC. It codes for CASRTSGGISYEQYF.

The V gene is TRBV19, the J gene TRBJ1-4; the D is unclear. Germline V lookup: CDR1 LNHDA, CDR2 SQIVND (reference sequence). The CDR3 covers 13 residues. Trimming pared 9 bases from V and 0 bases from J, leaving 8 bases between. CDR3 nucleotide sequence: TGTGCCAGCCGGAGTGCAACTAATGAAAAACTGTTTTTT. Its translation is CASRSATNEKLFF.

This clone was picked up a small number of times. The rearrangement joins TRBV6-1 to TRBJ2-2; D is unresolved. The germline CDR1 and CDR2 sequences are MNHNS and SASEGT. V was trimmed by 6 bases and J by 7 bases, leaving 6 bases between them. The length of the CDR3 is 11 residues. DNA of the CDR3: TGTGCCAGCAGAAGAGACGGGGAGCTGTTTTTT. Residues: CASRRDGELFF.

This chain uses TRBV5-1 with TRBJ1-2; possibly TRBD1 for D (6 bases). The germline V gene has CDR1 SGHRS and CDR2 YFSETQ. V lost 0 bases to trimming and J lost 4 bases, with 16 bases between them. This CDR3 comprises 16 residues. The chain's CDR3 is CASSLAGTGTLYGYTF. The CDR3 DNA is TGCGCCAGCAGCTTGGCCGGGACGGGGACACTCTATGGCTACACCTTC.

The chain has TRBV6-1 and TRBJ2-5; 7 nucleotides align to TRBD2. The J call is uncertain, as TRBJ2-7 better fits the DNA end. The CDR3 covers 15 residues. CDR1 MNHNS and CDR2 SASEGT come from the germline V gene. The CDR3 reads CASSETAGDIYEQYF. The CDR3 region has the DNA TGTGCCAGCAGTGAAACGGCGGGAGATATATACGAGCAGTACTTC.

This chain joins TRBV7-9 and TRBJ1-2, with D tentatively TRBD1 (6 bases). CDR3 length equals 15 residues. Looked up from germline, CDR1 is SEHNR and CDR2 is FQNEAQ (reference sequence). Trimming removed 1 base at V and 6 bases at J, with 15 bases between. Here the CDR3 reads CASSLDPYRENGYTF. CDR3 nucleotide sequence: TGTGCCAGCAGCTTAGACCCATACAGGGAGAATGGCTACACCTTC. Full variable domain (missing parts from reference TRBV7-9 and TRBJ1-2): DTGVSQNPRHKITKRGQNVTFRCDPISEHNRLYWYRQTLGQGPEFLTYFQNEAQLEKSRLLSDRFSAERPKGSFSTLEIQRTEQGDSAMYLCASSLDPYRENGYTFGSGTRLTVV.

The genes are TRBV9 and TRBJ2-1; TRBD1 aligns across 11 bases. After removal of 4 bases from V and 2 bases from J, the junction contained 2 bases not matched to a gene. CDR1 is SGDLS, CDR2 YYNGEE, per germline. This CDR3 is built from 15 residues. The CDR3 region has the DNA TGTGCCAGCAGCTTGGGACAGGGGGCCTACAATGAGCAGTTCTTC. Its translation: CASSLGQGAYNEQFF.

The chain uses TRBV6-6 and TRBJ1-6, with TRBD1 identical over 9 bases. The germline CDR1 and CDR2 sequences are MNHNY and SVGAGI (reference sequence). Trimming cost V 9 bases and J 6 bases; bases outside gene matches: 6. This CDR3 has 14 amino acids. The DNA of the CDR3 is TGTGCCAGTAGACGGGACAGGGTTAATTCACCCCTCCACTTT. Protein product: CASRRDRVNSPLHF.

The chain joins TRBV18 to TRBJ1-1; 7 bases line up with TRBD1. With V trimmed by 6 bases and J by 1 base, 8 bases remained unmatched. CDR1 is KGHSH, CDR2 LQKENI, per germline. The CDR3 has 15 residues. The CDR3 DNA reads as TGTGCCAGCTCTCCCCAGGGGGGTCGGAACACTGAAGCTTTCTTT. Encoded protein: CASSPQGGRNTEAFF.

The V gene is TRBV6-4, the J gene TRBJ2-7; tentative D call: TRBD1 (6 bases). This CDR3 region has 14 residues. Germline loops: CDR1 MRHNA, CDR2 SNTAGT. Trimming shortened V by 2 bases and J by 6 bases, and 14 bases separated the two germline ends. CDR3 loop: CASSDPLLGGEQYF. CDR3 nucleotide sequence: TGTGCCAGCAGTGACCCACTTTTAGGGGGCGAGCAGTACTTC.

The genes are TRBV7-2 and TRBJ2-6; a possible D gene is TRBD2 (6 bases). V shed 2 bases and J shed 0 bases, with 14 bases lying between them. Germline-derived CDR1 and CDR2 are SGHTA and FQGNSA. There are 18 residues in the CDR3. The CDR3 DNA is TGTGCCAGCAGCTTAAATGAGGGACTGAACTCTGGGGCCAACGTCCTGACTTTC. The encoded protein is CASSLNEGLNSGANVLTF.

The J gene is TRBJ1-5, the V gene TRBV7-8, with unresolved D. The CDR3 runs 14 residues. V lost 0 bases, J lost 4 bases, and 7 bases lay in between. CDR1 is SGHVS, CDR2 FQNEAQ, per germline. The CDR3 loop is CASSLARANQPQHF. In nucleotides, the CDR3 is TGTGCCAGCAGCTTAGCGAGGGCTAATCAGCCCCAGCATTTT.